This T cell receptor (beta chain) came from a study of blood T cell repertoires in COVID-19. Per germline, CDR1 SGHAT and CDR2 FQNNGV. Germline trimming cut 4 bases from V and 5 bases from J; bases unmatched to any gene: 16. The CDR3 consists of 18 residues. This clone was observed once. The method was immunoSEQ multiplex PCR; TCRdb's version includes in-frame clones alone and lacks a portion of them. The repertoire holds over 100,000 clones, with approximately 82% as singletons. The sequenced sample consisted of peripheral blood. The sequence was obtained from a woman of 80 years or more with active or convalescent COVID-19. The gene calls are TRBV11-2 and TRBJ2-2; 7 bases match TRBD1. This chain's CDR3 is CASSYQISGRGFTGELFF. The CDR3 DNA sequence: TGTGCCAGCAGCTACCAAATCTCGGGCAGGGGGTTTACCGGGGAGCTGTTTTTT.